The clone carrying this T cell receptor beta chain was recorded only once. The antigen is not known. This sample is part of a study of cytomegalovirus exposure and HLA in healthy donors. The PCR contained 60 Vbeta and 13 Jbeta primers. Some clones are missing from TCRdb's copy, which holds only in-frame ones; the method was immunoSEQ multiplex PCR. This table has 150,000 to 200,000 clones, roughly 83% appearing once. The study, taken as a whole, reports: Among TCR sequences, most were rare, though some public TCRs appeared in many donors. The study put some 150 TCR beta chains on its list as cytomegalovirus-associated.

The length of the CDR3 is 16 residues. Germline V gene lookup returns CDR1 SGDLS and CDR2 YYNGEE. V gave up 3 bases and J gave up 9 bases; unmatched junction bases: 10. The chain carries TRBV9 and TRBJ2-1; 12 bases are a match to TRBD2. This sequence originates from a boy aged 5-17 years in good health and CMV-seronegative. The sample was PBMCs. The CDR3 here is CASSDPKGLAGIEQFF. CDR3 coding DNA: TGTGCCAGCAGCGATCCAAAAGGACTAGCGGGAATTGAGCAGTTCTTC.